This T cell receptor beta chain was captured in a study of cytomegalovirus exposure and HLA in healthy donors. CDR3 length: 12 residues. Study outcomes and limitations: The CMV antigen specificity of a few CMV-associated chains was confirmed through in vitro analysis.

Notes on this clone: Its matching antigen is unknown.

PCR was performed using 60 Vbeta and 13 Jbeta primers. Profiled with immunoSEQ multiplex PCR; TCRdb holds only in-frame clones, not every one. Here the sample table reports approximately 150,000 clones. This sequence joins TRBV21-1 and TRBJ1-1; the tabulated D call, TRBD1, remains unverified against the DNA. TRBV21-1 is annotated as a pseudogene. Sequenced input: PBMCs. This TCR came from a male donor in good health and CMV-seronegative. Here the CDR3 DNA reads TGTGCCACCAGGGGACAGGGCCCTGAAGCTTTCTTT. This translates into CATRGQGPEAFF.